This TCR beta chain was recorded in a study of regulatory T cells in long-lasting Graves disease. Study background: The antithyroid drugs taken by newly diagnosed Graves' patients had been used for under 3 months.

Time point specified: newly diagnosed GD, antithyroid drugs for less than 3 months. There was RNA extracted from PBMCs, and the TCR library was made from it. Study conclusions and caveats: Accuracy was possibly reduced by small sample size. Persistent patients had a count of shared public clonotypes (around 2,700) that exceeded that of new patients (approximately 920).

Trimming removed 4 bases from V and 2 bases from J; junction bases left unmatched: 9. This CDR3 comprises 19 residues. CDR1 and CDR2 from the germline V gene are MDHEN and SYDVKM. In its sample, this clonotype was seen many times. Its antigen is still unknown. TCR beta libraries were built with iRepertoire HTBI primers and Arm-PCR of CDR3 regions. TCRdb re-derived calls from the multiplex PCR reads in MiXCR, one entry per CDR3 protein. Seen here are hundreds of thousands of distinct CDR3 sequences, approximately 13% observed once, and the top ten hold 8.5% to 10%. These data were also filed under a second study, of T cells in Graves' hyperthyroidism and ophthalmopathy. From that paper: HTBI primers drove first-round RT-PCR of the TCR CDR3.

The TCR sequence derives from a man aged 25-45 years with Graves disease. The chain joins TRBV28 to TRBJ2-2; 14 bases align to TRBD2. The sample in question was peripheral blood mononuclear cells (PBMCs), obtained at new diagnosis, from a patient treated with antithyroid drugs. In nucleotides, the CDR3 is TGTGCCAGCAGTTCAACGGGACTAGCGGGAGAGTCAAACACCGGGGAGCTGTTTTTT. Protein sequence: CASSSTGLAGESNTGELFF.